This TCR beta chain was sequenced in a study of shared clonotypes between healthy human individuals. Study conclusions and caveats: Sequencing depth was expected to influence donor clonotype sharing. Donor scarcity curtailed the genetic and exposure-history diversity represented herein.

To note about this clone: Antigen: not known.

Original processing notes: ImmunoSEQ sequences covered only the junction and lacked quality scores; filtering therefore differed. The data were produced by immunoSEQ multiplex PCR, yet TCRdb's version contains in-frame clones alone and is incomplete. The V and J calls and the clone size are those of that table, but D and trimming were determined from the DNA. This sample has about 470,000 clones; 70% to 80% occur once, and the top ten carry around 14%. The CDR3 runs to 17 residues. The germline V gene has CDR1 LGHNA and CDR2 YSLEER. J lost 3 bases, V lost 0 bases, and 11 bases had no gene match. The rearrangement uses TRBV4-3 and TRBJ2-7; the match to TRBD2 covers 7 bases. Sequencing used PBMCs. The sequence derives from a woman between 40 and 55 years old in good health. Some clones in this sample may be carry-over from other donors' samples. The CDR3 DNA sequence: TGCGCCAGCAGCCAAGATAGGAGCGGGACGACCGACTACGAGCAGTACTTC. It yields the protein CASSQDRSGTTDYEQYF.